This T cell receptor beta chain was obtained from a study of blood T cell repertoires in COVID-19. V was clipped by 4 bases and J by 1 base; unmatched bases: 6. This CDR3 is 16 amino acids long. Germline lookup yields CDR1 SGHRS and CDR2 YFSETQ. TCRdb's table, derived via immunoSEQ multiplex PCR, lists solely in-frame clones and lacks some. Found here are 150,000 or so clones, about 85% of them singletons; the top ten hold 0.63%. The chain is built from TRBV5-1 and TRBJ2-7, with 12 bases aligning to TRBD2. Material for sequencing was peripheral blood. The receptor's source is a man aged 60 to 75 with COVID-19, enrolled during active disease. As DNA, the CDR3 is TGCGCCAGCAGCCACGCCGGGACTAGCGGGTCCTACGAGCAGTACTTC. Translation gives CASSHAGTSGSYEQYF. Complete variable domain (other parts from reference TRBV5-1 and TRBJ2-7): KAGVTQTPRYLIKTRGQQVTLSCSPISGHRSVSWYQQTPGQGLQFLFEYFSETQRNKGNFPGRFSGRQFSNSRSEMNVSTLELGDSALYLCASSHAGTSGSYEQYFGPGTRLTVT.